Below are 17 T cell receptor beta chains sequenced from a single sample in a study of monozygotic twins with inflammatory bowel disease. TCRdb derives one entry per CDR3 protein from the 5' RACE reads, leaving out DNA. The sample shows over 130,000 distinct CDR3 sequences, and 2% to 3% sits with its ten largest clones. The material sequenced was blood. All receptors come from a human donor with ulcerative colitis or Crohn's disease, or a healthy co-twin of an affected twin (not recorded which).

The chain uses TRBV7-2 and TRBJ1-2; the D gene TCRdb calls, TRBD1, cannot be checked with no DNA. Germline lookup yields CDR1 SGHTA and CDR2 FQGNSA. The CDR3 extends over 14 amino acids. CDR3 region: CASSPRQGFYGYTF.

V is TRBV9 and J is TRBJ2-1; lacking DNA, the TRBD1 call made by TCRdb goes unchecked. The germline V gene has CDR1 SGDLS and CDR2 YYNGEE. CDR3 size: 14 residues. CDR3 in amino acids: CASTHGTDYNEQFF.

The chain combines TRBV5-1 with TRBJ2-7. The CDR3 length is 15 residues. Germline V lookup: CDR1 SGHRS, CDR2 YFSETQ. This chain's CDR3 is CASSLTSGEPYEQYF.

This chain uses TRBV5-8 with TRBJ1-4; no DNA is available, so the TRBD1 call from TCRdb remains unchecked. Per the germline V gene, CDR1 is SGHTS and CDR2 is YDEGEE. CDR3 length equals 15 residues. The chain's CDR3 is CASSLDRQGREKLFF.

The CDR3 is CASSKLAGVYNEQFF. This chain links TRBV6-1 with TRBJ2-1; TCRdb gives TRBD2 as the D gene, but with no DNA this cannot be confirmed. Germline V CDR1 and CDR2: MNHNS, SASEGT. The CDR3 runs to 15 residues.

This chain connects TRBV7-8 to TRBJ2-1; absent DNA, TCRdb's TRBD1 call cannot be checked. Per the germline V gene, CDR1 is SGHVS and CDR2 is FQNEAQ. This CDR3 comprises 15 residues. The CDR3 spells CASSTRDSFYNEQFF.

V is TRBV7-6 and J is TRBJ2-3; TCRdb outputs TRBD2, but without DNA this stays unchecked. The CDR3 has 15 amino acids. CDR1 is SGHVS and CDR2 is FNYEAQ in the germline V gene. CDR3 sequence: CASRQKSGGADTQYF.

The rearrangement links TRBV5-1 to TRBJ2-7. The CDR3 runs to 16 residues. Germline V lookup: CDR1 SGHRS, CDR2 YFSETQ. Here the CDR3 reads CASSPAHGRLSYEQYF. Using reference TRBV5-1 and TRBJ2-7 for the parts outside the CDR3, the full variable domain is KAGVTQTPRYLIKTRGQQVTLSCSPISGHRSVSWYQQTPGQGLQFLFEYFSETQRNKGNFPGRFSGRQFSNSRSEMNVSTLELGDSALYLCASSPAHGRLSYEQYFGPGTRLTVT.

This rearrangement joins TRBV7-2 to TRBJ2-7; TCRdb picks TRBD2, but there is no DNA to check that call. CDR1 SGHTA and CDR2 FQGNSA come from the germline V gene. The CDR3 consists of 17 residues. The CDR3 loop is CASSHTSGGAVVYEQYF.

The chain combines TRBV24-1 with TRBJ2-5; TCRdb picks TRBD1, but there is no DNA to check that call. Germline values: CDR1 KGHDR, CDR2 SFDVKD. The CDR3 has 15 amino acids. CDR3 in amino acids: CATSDYKDSKETQYF.

The V gene is TRBV5-1, the J gene TRBJ1-2. The germline gives CDR1 SGHRS, CDR2 YFSETQ. There are 13 residues in the CDR3. The CDR3 spells CASKLEGRRGYTF.

The V call is TRBV20-1, the J call TRBJ2-3; TCRdb gives TRBD2 as the D gene, but with no DNA this cannot be confirmed. The germline CDR1 and CDR2 sequences are DFQATT and SNEGSKA (reference sequence). This CDR3 has 15 amino acids. CDR3 residues: CSARDHGRDSDTQYF.

The chain is built from TRBV20-1 and TRBJ2-2; without DNA, the TCRdb call of TRBD1 cannot be checked. This CDR3 is 15 amino acids long. The germline gives CDR1 DFQATT, CDR2 SNEGSKA (reference sequence). Here the CDR3 reads CSARGGTVNTGELFF.

This chain joins TRBV18 and TRBJ2-3. The CDR3 totals 15 residues. Germline V gives CDR1 KGHSH, CDR2 LQKENI. The CDR3 is CASSTRDTSTDTQYF. The whole variable domain, filled in from reference TRBV18 and TRBJ2-3, reads NAGVMQNPRHLVRRRGQEARLRCSPMKGHSHVYWYRQLPEEGLKFMVYLQKENIIDESGMPKERFSAEFPKEGPSILRIQQVVRGDSAAYFCASSTRDTSTDTQYFGPGTRLTVL.

The gene calls are TRBV18 and TRBJ2-5. The V gene's germline CDR1 is KGHSH and CDR2 LQKENI. CDR3 length equals 13 residues. CDR3 region: CASSPGSLETQYF.

The J gene is TRBJ2-5, the V gene TRBV5-1; TCRdb's D call of TRBD1 is untestable without DNA. CDR3 length equals 14 residues. The V gene's germline CDR1 is SGHRS and CDR2 YFSETQ. This CDR3 is CASSLGSGQETQYF.

V usage is TRBV27 and J usage is TRBJ2-7; there is no DNA to check the TCRdb D call of TRBD2. CDR1 is MNHEY and CDR2 is SMNVEV in the germline V gene (reference sequence). This CDR3 region has 16 residues. CDR3: CASSLLVLGITYEQYF.